This is a list of T cell receptor beta chains from one sample in a study of identical twins. TCRdb processed the 5' RACE reads anew with MiXCR; each CDR3 protein has one entry. This sample yields 200,000 to 250,000 distinct CDR3 sequences, of which over 12% are seen a single time; 7% to 9% belongs to the top ten. The sample taken for sequencing was memory (CD45RO+) T cells sorted from blood. These TCRs come from a woman between 18 and 29 years old in good health. Both conserved end residues are part of each CDR3. Fields, in order: clone size, V gene, D gene, CDR3 protein. The D gene is left open where the match is weak. The size field is filled for only some rows; it gives once, few, many or a size class.

clone size: NA
V gene: TRBV7-9
D gene: TRBD1
CDR3 protein: CASGKGTENTEAFF

clone size: many
V gene: TRBV20-1
D gene: NA
CDR3 protein: CSAGRAQDETQYF

clone size: NA
V gene: TRBV20-1
D gene: TRBD2
CDR3 protein: CSAVSIAGVGYEQYF

clone size: few
V gene: TRBV21-1
D gene: NA
CDR3 protein: CASSKVRGGNYGYTF

clone size: many
V gene: TRBV7-2
D gene: NA
CDR3 protein: CASSPIRDYNEQFF

clone size: many
V gene: TRBV5-1
D gene: NA
CDR3 protein: CASRTTGNSYEQYF

clone size: NA
V gene: TRBV20-1
D gene: NA
CDR3 protein: CSARIQRSDYGYTF

clone size: NA
V gene: TRBV7-6
D gene: NA
CDR3 protein: CASSRDARNEKLFF

clone size: few
V gene: TRBV12-3/TRBV12-4
D gene: TRBD2
CDR3 protein: CASSLQIAGGTDTQYF

clone size: few
V gene: TRBV10-3
D gene: NA
CDR3 protein: CAISESGYEQYF

clone size: few
V gene: TRBV27
D gene: NA
CDR3 protein: CASSYRDRYNEQFF

clone size: NA
V gene: TRBV7-8
D gene: TRBD1
CDR3 protein: CASSRQGLGGYTF

clone size: few
V gene: TRBV4-3
D gene: NA
CDR3 protein: CASSPNPRAGANVLTF

clone size: few
V gene: TRBV11-2
D gene: NA
CDR3 protein: CASMGSYEQYF

clone size: NA
V gene: TRBV6-1
D gene: TRBD1
CDR3 protein: CASRTSGQGGYGYTF

clone size: NA
V gene: TRBV20-1
D gene: TRBD1
CDR3 protein: CSGTGTGHEQYF

clone size: few
V gene: TRBV7-9
D gene: TRBD2
CDR3 protein: CASTLGAGFFTDTQYF

clone size: many
V gene: TRBV27
D gene: NA
CDR3 protein: CASSSGTKDGYTF

clone size: NA
V gene: TRBV30
D gene: NA
CDR3 protein: CAWSAGGADSPLHF

clone size: few
V gene: TRBV7-6
D gene: NA
CDR3 protein: CASSSGLRSTEAFF

clone size: NA
V gene: TRBV11-3
D gene: NA
CDR3 protein: CASSLEGPPRGTQYF

clone size: NA
V gene: TRBV28
D gene: NA
CDR3 protein: CASQGWSTGELFF

clone size: NA
V gene: TRBV6-5
D gene: NA
CDR3 protein: CASSGRGVGYTF

clone size: few
V gene: TRBV6-1
D gene: TRBD2
CDR3 protein: CASSLTGTSGDTQYF

clone size: few
V gene: TRBV6-5
D gene: TRBD1
CDR3 protein: CASSYSGRTGVAFF

clone size: many
V gene: TRBV7-8
D gene: TRBD1
CDR3 protein: CASSFWTGGATENSPLHF

clone size: NA
V gene: TRBV5-6
D gene: NA
CDR3 protein: CASSWGTSGANVLTF

clone size: few
V gene: TRBV27
D gene: TRBD2
CDR3 protein: CASSGLAGGIVANEQFF

clone size: many
V gene: TRBV7-9
D gene: TRBD1
CDR3 protein: CASSSGQGAYEQYF

clone size: NA
V gene: TRBV7-6
D gene: NA
CDR3 protein: CASSSSRGNTIYF

clone size: NA
V gene: TRBV5-1
D gene: TRBD2
CDR3 protein: CASSQSGTSYYNEQFF

clone size: many
V gene: TRBV5-6
D gene: TRBD1
CDR3 protein: CASSLEAGGTEAFF

clone size: NA
V gene: TRBV20-1
D gene: TRBD1
CDR3 protein: CSAAPPQGVNNEQFF

clone size: many
V gene: TRBV5-1
D gene: NA
CDR3 protein: CASSPPLPDTQYF

clone size: NA
V gene: TRBV7-2
D gene: NA
CDR3 protein: CASSWTVDSNQPQHF

clone size: few
V gene: TRBV7-2
D gene: TRBD2
CDR3 protein: CASSLVGTSGSYNEQFF

clone size: many
V gene: TRBV7-2
D gene: TRBD1
CDR3 protein: CASSLGQGAYGYTF

clone size: few
V gene: TRBV20-1
D gene: NA
CDR3 protein: CSARVFERSRSGEQYF

clone size: NA
V gene: TRBV6-6
D gene: NA
CDR3 protein: CASGDRGGETQYF

clone size: many
V gene: TRBV6-1
D gene: TRBD1
CDR3 protein: CASSGSGMTGRLNEQFF

clone size: few
V gene: TRBV6-6
D gene: TRBD1
CDR3 protein: CASKRQGTGELFF

clone size: few
V gene: TRBV20-1
D gene: TRBD2
CDR3 protein: CSARDLAGYQETQYF

clone size: NA
V gene: TRBV10-2
D gene: NA
CDR3 protein: CASSEWLPLKETQYF

clone size: few
V gene: TRBV5-1
D gene: NA
CDR3 protein: CASSLEGRHTQYF

clone size: NA
V gene: TRBV7-2
D gene: TRBD2
CDR3 protein: CASSLQLAGARETQYF

clone size: many
V gene: TRBV29-1
D gene: TRBD2
CDR3 protein: CSVGLAASTDTQYF

clone size: few
V gene: TRBV5-1
D gene: NA
CDR3 protein: CASSLGTGSVDGYTF

clone size: NA
V gene: TRBV4-3
D gene: NA
CDR3 protein: CASSQGAGSWDYGYTF

clone size: many
V gene: TRBV5-6
D gene: NA
CDR3 protein: CASMTASYNEQFF

clone size: few
V gene: TRBV11-1
D gene: TRBD1
CDR3 protein: CASSARQGVDTGELFF

clone size: NA
V gene: TRBV10-3
D gene: NA
CDR3 protein: CAISELVGASNYNEQFF